This T cell receptor beta chain was sequenced during a study of CD8+CD57+ T cells in acquired aplastic anemia. The germline CDR1 and CDR2 sequences are SNHLY and FYNNEI. The CDR3 runs to 15 residues. The germline V and J ends were trimmed by 5 bases and 2 bases, with 14 bases remaining between them. Genomic DNA, the template, was used for profiling of the TCR beta VDJ and CDR3. TCRdb reprocessed the reads with MiXCR, giving one entry per CDR3 protein. The sample has around 180,000 distinct CDR3 sequences; about three fifths are singletons. The origin of this receptor is a human donor in good health. The rearrangement uses TRBV2 and TRBJ2-3; perhaps D is TRBD1 or TRBD2 (5 bases each). The material sequenced was sorted CD4+, CD8+, or CD8+CD57+ T cells (not recorded which) from PBMCs. CDR3 DNA sequence: TGTGCCAGCAGTCTCCAGAGGGGTTCCACAGATACGCAGTATTTT. This translates into CASSLQRGSTDTQYF. Based on the CDR3 plus reference TRBV2 and TRBJ2-3, the full variable domain is EPEVTQTPSHQVTQMGQEVILRCVPISNHLYFYWYRQILGQKVEFLVSFYNNEISEKSEIFDDQFSVERPDGSNFTLKIRSTKLEDSAMYFCASSLQRGSTDTQYFGPGTRLTVL.